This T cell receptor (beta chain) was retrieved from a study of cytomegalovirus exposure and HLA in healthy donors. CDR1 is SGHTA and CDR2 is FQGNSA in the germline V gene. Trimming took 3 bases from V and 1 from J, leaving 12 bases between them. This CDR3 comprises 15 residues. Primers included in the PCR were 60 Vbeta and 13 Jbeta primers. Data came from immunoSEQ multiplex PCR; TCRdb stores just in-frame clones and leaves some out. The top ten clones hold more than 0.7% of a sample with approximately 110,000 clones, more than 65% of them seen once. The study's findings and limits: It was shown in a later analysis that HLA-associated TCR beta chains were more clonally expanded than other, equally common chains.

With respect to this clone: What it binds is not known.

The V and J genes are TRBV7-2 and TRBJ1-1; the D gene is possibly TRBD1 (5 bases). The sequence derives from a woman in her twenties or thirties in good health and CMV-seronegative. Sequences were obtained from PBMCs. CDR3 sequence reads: CASSLGGMGNTEAFF. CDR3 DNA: TGTGCCAGCAGCTTGGGGGGGATGGGGAACACTGAAGCTTTCTTT.